Following are 21 T cell receptor beta chains from one sample sequenced in a study of cytomegalovirus exposure and HLA in healthy donors. PCR employed 60 Vbeta and 13 Jbeta primers. Produced via immunoSEQ multiplex PCR; TCRdb's table is partial and in-frame only. The sample holds 99,000 or so clones, roughly a tenth seen once. The sample taken for sequencing was PBMCs. Source of these receptors: a man aged 35-49 years in good health and CMV-seropositive.

The chain couples TRBV18 to TRBJ2-7, with 9 bases matching TRBD2. CDR1 and CDR2 from the germline V gene are KGHSH and LQKENI. V gave up 4 bases and J gave up 5 bases; unmatched junction bases: 3. This CDR3 has 13 amino acids. The CDR3 DNA sequence: TGTGCCAGCTCACTAGCGGGAGAGGACGAGCAGTACTTC. This encodes CASSLAGEDEQYF.

This clone was seen a few times. V is TRBV28 and J is TRBJ1-2, with 9 bases aligning to TRBD1. Germline loops: CDR1 MDHEN, CDR2 SYDVKM. Germline trimming cut 3 bases from V and 6 bases from J; bases unmatched to any gene: 5. The CDR3 runs 14 residues. This CDR3 reads CASSFGDRVNGYTF. As DNA, the CDR3 is TGTGCCAGCAGTTTTGGGGACAGGGTAAATGGCTACACCTTC.

This clone came up a few times. The J gene is TRBJ1-2, the V gene TRBV27; 8 bases are a match to TRBD1. This CDR3 contains 16 residues. V shed 5 bases and J 1 base; nucleotides not matched to a gene: 9. CDR1 and CDR2 from the germline V gene are MNHEY and SMNVEV (reference sequence). CDR3 coding DNA: TGTGCCAGCAGTACCCGGGACAGGTTATTTAACTATGGCTACACCTTC. This gives the protein CASSTRDRLFNYGYTF.

The V call is TRBV11-3, the J call TRBJ2-1; D might be TRBD2 (5 bases). Trimming took 5 bases from V and 3 from J, leaving 17 bases between them. Germline V gene sequence: CDR1 SGHNT, CDR2 YENEEA. The CDR3 extends over 16 amino acids. CDR3 sequence (DNA): TGTGCCAGCAGCCCATCTCCGGGATCGCACTACAATGAGCAGTTCTTC. Translation gives CASSPSPGSHYNEQFF. Based on the CDR3 plus reference TRBV11-3 and TRBJ2-1, the full variable domain is EAGVVQSPRYKIIEKKQPVAFWCNPISGHNTLYWYLQNLGQGPELLIRYENEEAVDDSQLPKDRFSAERLKGVDSTLKIQPAELGDSAVYLCASSPSPGSHYNEQFFGPGTRLTVL.

The chain uses TRBV27 and TRBJ2-7; TRBD1 might be the D (6 bases). V was trimmed by 4 bases and J by 0 bases, leaving 16 bases between them. Germline V gives CDR1 MNHEY, CDR2 SMNVEV (reference sequence). The length of the CDR3 is 16 residues. The CDR3: CASSSVAGDSSYEQYF. CDR3 DNA: TGTGCCAGCAGTTCGGTAGCAGGGGATAGCTCCTACGAGCAGTACTTC.

This clone appeared a few times. The rearrangement joins TRBV7-6 to TRBJ2-7, with D possibly matching TRBD2 (5 bases). This CDR3 is built from 15 residues. V lost 2 bases to trimming and J lost 2 bases, with 13 bases between them. CDR1 and CDR2 (germline): SGHVS, FNYEAQ. The CDR3 loop reads CASSLFGGPTYEQYF. CDR3 nucleotides: TGTGCCAGCAGCTTATTCGGAGGCCCTACCTACGAGCAGTACTTC.

This clone was found a few times. The chain has TRBV28 and TRBJ2-1; D possibly corresponds to TRBD2 (6 bases). There are 15 residues in the CDR3. The V gene lost 2 bases and the J gene lost 8 bases, with 16 bases spanning the gap. The V gene's germline CDR1 is MDHEN and CDR2 SYDVKM. Here the CDR3 reads CASSLGGTEGHEQFF. The DNA for the CDR3 is TGTGCCAGCAGTTTAGGCGGGACGGAGGGTCATGAGCAGTTCTTC.

V usage is TRBV20-1 and J usage is TRBJ2-3; D may be TRBD1 (6 bases). Germline V CDR1 and CDR2: DFQATT, SNEGSKA (reference sequence). The CDR3 runs 10 residues. Trimming removed 6 bases at V and 11 bases at J, with 12 bases between. This chain's CDR3 is CSAERGGQYF. The CDR3 DNA sequence: TGCAGTGCCGAGAGAGGGGGGCAGTATTTT.

The chain uses TRBV11-3 and TRBJ2-6; D gene uncertain. V gave up 1 base and J gave up 3 bases, with 10 bases separating them. The CDR3 length is 16 residues. Germline CDR1 is SGHNT and CDR2 is YENEEA. The CDR3 sequence: CASSLGLMSGANVLTF. The CDR3 region has the DNA TGTGCCAGCAGCTTAGGCTTAATGAGTGGGGCCAACGTCCTGACTTTC.

The V gene is TRBV5-6, the J gene TRBJ1-1; 8 bases are a match to TRBD1. Germline trimming cut 3 bases from V and 1 base from J; bases unmatched to any gene: 2. The germline CDR1 and CDR2 sequences are SGHDT and YYEEEE. The CDR3 totals 14 residues. CDR3 residues: CASSYGQGNTEAFF. Written as DNA, the CDR3 is TGTGCCAGCAGCTACGGACAGGGGAACACTGAAGCTTTCTTT.

The rearrangement uses TRBV7-9 and TRBJ2-7, with D perhaps matching TRBD2 (5 bases). The ends were cut back, 3 bases at V and 0 bases at J, with 9 bases in the middle. This CDR3 is 14 amino acids long. Germline V gene data show CDR1 as SEHNR and CDR2 as FQNEAQ (reference sequence). The chain's CDR3 is CASSFGLRSYEQYF. The CDR3 coding sequence is TGTGCCAGCAGCTTTGGACTCCGCTCCTACGAGCAGTACTTC.

This clone was counted a few times. V and J are TRBV10-2 and TRBJ1-2; D is perhaps TRBD1 (6 bases). The ends were cut back, 3 bases at V and 0 bases at J, with 14 bases in the middle. Per the germline V gene, CDR1 is WSHSY and CDR2 is SAAADI. CDR3 length: 16 residues. The CDR3 DNA sequence: TGCGCCAGCAGTGACTCATCAGGGGTTGCTAACTATGGCTACACCTTC. Its protein is CASSDSSGVANYGYTF.

V usage is TRBV7-9 and J usage is TRBJ2-3; tentative D call: TRBD2 (6 bases). Germline CDR1 and CDR2: SEHNR and FQNEAQ (reference sequence). Trimming took off 5 bases at V and 2 bases at J, with 17 bases between the two ends. This CDR3 has 16 residues. In nucleotides, the CDR3 is TGTGCCAGCAGCCCCAGTGGGCAGGGACTCACAGATACGCAGTATTTT. Its protein is CASSPSGQGLTDTQYF.

This clone appeared a few times. This chain links TRBV29-1 with TRBJ2-5, with D perhaps TRBD2 (7 bases). The last part of the DNA fits TRBJ2-7 better; the J call may be wrong. Per germline, CDR1 SQVTM and CDR2 ANQGSEA. The CDR3 is made up of 13 amino acids. The CDR3 loop reads CSVGGGAWYEQYF. CDR3 DNA sequence: TGCAGCGTTGGGGGGGGCGCTTGGTACGAGCAGTACTTC.

This clone turned up a few times. This sequence joins TRBV19 and TRBJ2-5, with 8 positions matching TRBD2. Germline values: CDR1 LNHDA, CDR2 SQIVND (reference sequence). V gave up 1 base and J gave up 4 bases; unmatched junction bases: 2. This CDR3 is built from 14 residues. Written as DNA, the CDR3 is TGTGCCAGTAGTATAGCGGGAGGGCCAGAGACCCAGTACTTC. This codes for CASSIAGGPETQYF.

This clone was counted only a few times. V is TRBV5-1 and J is TRBJ2-2, with D possibly being TRBD2 (6 bases). Per the germline V gene, CDR1 is SGHRS and CDR2 is YFSETQ. Trimming took 5 bases from V and 4 from J, leaving 9 bases between them. The CDR3 runs to 13 residues. CDR3 sequence: CASSRGTTGELFF. The CDR3 DNA reads TGCGCCAGCAGTCGGGGGACCACCGGGGAGCTGTTTTTT. Filled out from reference TRBV5-1 and TRBJ2-2, the complete variable domain reads KAGVTQTPRYLIKTRGQQVTLSCSPISGHRSVSWYQQTPGQGLQFLFEYFSETQRNKGNFPGRFSGRQFSNSRSEMNVSTLELGDSALYLCASSRGTTGELFFGEGSRLTVL.

This sequence joins TRBV6-6 and TRBJ1-1; D ambiguous. Germline assignment: CDR1 MNHNY and CDR2 SVGAGI (reference sequence). The CDR3 is made up of 12 amino acids. V dropped 7 bases and J dropped 2 bases, with 8 bases sitting between them. CDR3 sequence (DNA): TGTGCCAGCACCACGGGTAACACTGAAGCTTTCTTT. This translates into CASTTGNTEAFF.

V and J are TRBV13 and TRBJ2-7; D might be TRBD2 (6 bases). Germline values: CDR1 PRHDT, CDR2 FYEKMQ (reference sequence). CDR3 size: 12 residues. Trimming took 4 bases from V and 3 from J, leaving 7 bases between them. CDR3 protein: CASSSDYYEQYF. For the CDR3, the DNA is TGTGCCAGCAGCTCGGACTACTACGAGCAGTACTTC.

This chain links TRBV2 with TRBJ2-7, with TRBD2 matching 13 bases. This CDR3 is 15 amino acids long. V gave up 7 bases and J gave up 5 bases; unmatched junction bases: 8. Germline V gene lookup returns CDR1 SNHLY and CDR2 FYNNEI. Here the CDR3 DNA reads TGTGCCAGCAAAAAAGGACTAGCGGGAGCCCACGAGCAGTACTTC. Its translation is CASKKGLAGAHEQYF.

The rearrangement joins TRBV6-1 to TRBJ2-7; 9 bases are shared with TRBD2. CDR1 is MNHNS and CDR2 is SASEGT in the germline V gene. Unmatched junction bases numbered 2, after V lost 4 bases and J lost 4 bases. This CDR3 region has 13 residues. The CDR3 DNA reads TGTGCCAGCAGTGTAGCGGGAGTTTACGAGCAGTACTTC. Residues: CASSVAGVYEQYF.

This clone was counted only a few times. This chain links TRBV18 with TRBJ2-1; 7 nucleotides align to TRBD2. V gave up 2 bases and J gave up 6 bases; unmatched junction bases: 1. The CDR3 consists of 13 residues. Per germline, CDR1 KGHSH and CDR2 LQKENI. In DNA form, the CDR3 reads TGTGCCAGCTCACCATCTAGCGGCAATGAGCAGTTCTTC. It translates to CASSPSSGNEQFF.